Listed below are T cell receptor beta chains from one sample, sequenced in a study of cytomegalovirus exposure and HLA in healthy donors. Sequencing was performed with immunoSEQ multiplex PCR; in TCRdb, only in-frame clones are kept and a portion is missing. This specimen shows some 72,000 clones; the ten leading clones hold approximately 4.2%. Sequencing was carried out using PBMCs. Receptor source: a young man in good health and CMV-seronegative. CDR3s include the opening cysteine and the closing phenylalanine or tryptophan. The order of the fields is D gene, J gene, V gene, CDR3 DNA, CDR3 protein. The D gene is left open where the match is weak.

TRBD1,TRBJ2-7,TRBV5-1,TGCGCCAGCAGCAGGGACAGGGAGGACGAGCAGTACTTC,CASSRDREDEQYF
TRBD1,TRBJ2-3,TRBV6-5,TGTGCCAGCAGTTACTCTACAGGGGGCATGTCAGATACGCAGTATTTT,CASSYSTGGMSDTQYF
.,TRBJ2-1,TRBV4-2,TGTGCCAGCAGCGCCGGTCTAGCAGCCCTATACAATGAGCAGTTCTTC,CASSAGLAALYNEQFF
.,TRBJ2-5,TRBV11-2,TGTGCCAGCAGCTTAGTGGGCAGACAAGAGACCCAGTACTTC,CASSLVGRQETQYF
.,TRBJ2-7,TRBV5-4,TGTGCCAGCAGCTCCACAGGGCCCCAGGGCGAGCAGTACTTC,CASSSTGPQGEQYF
.,TRBJ1-3,TRBV20-1,TGCAGTGCTACCTGGCAGGGACTGTCATATTTT,CSATWQGLSYF
TRBD1,TRBJ1-2,TRBV5-1,TGCGCCAGCAGTAAAACTGGGACAGGGGGCTTGAGGGACTATGGCTACACCTTC,CASSKTGTGGLRDYGYTF
.,TRBJ1-1,TRBV7-2,TGTGCCAGCAGCCCCCTCTCGGGGTGGAACACTGAAGCTTTCTTT,CASSPLSGWNTEAFF
TRBD2,TRBJ2-1,TRBV4-3,TGCGCCAGCAGCCAAGATCGGGGCCTAGCGGGATCAAGACAGTTCTTC,CASSQDRGLAGSRQFF
TRBD1,TRBJ1-1,TRBV7-9,TGTGCCAGCAGCTTCAGGGGGCGTGCTGAAGCTTTCTTT,CASSFRGRAEAFF
.,TRBJ1-2,TRBV7-9,TGTGCCAGCAGCTTTGGGGGGGGCTACACCTTC,CASSFGGGYTF
.,TRBJ1-2,TRBV19,TGTGCCACTAGAGTCGGGGGGGGAGTGGGTGGCTACACCTTC,CATRVGGGVGGYTF
TRBD2,TRBJ2-7,TRBV4-2,TGTGCCAGCAGCCAAGCGACTAGCGGGGGGATTAAAGGGTACGAGCAGTACTTC,CASSQATSGGIKGYEQYF
TRBD1,TRBJ1-1,TRBV9,TGTGCCAGCACCGTTTATGAGACAGGGACGACTTTCTTT,CASTVYETGTTFF
.,TRBJ1-3,TRBV11-2,TGTGCCAGCAGACGGACTGGTGGAAGCACCATATATTTT,CASRRTGGSTIYF
.,TRBJ1-5,TRBV19,TGTGCCAGTAGTCCGGCGGGAGGGTTCAGCAATCAGCCCCAGCATTTT,CASSPAGGFSNQPQHF
TRBD2,TRBJ2-7,TRBV19,TGTGCCAGTAGTCCAAAACTAGCGGAGGGCTACGAGCAGTACTTC,CASSPKLAEGYEQYF
TRBD2,TRBJ2-7,TRBV19,TGTGCCAGTAGTATAGACAGCGGGACCTCCTACGAGCAGTACTTC,CASSIDSGTSYEQYF
TRBD1,TRBJ2-7,TRBV9,TGTGCCAGCAGCGGAGAGGGGACAGGGTTCTACGAGCAGTACTTC,CASSGEGTGFYEQYF
.,TRBJ1-3,TRBV25-1,TGTGCCAGCAGTGAAGCCGGGACAGGAAACACCATATATTTT,CASSEAGTGNTIYF
.,TRBJ1-2,TRBV11-1,TGTGCCAGCAGCCGATCCCACGGACAGCCCTATGGCTACACCTTC,CASSRSHGQPYGYTF
.,TRBJ2-7,TRBV4-3,TGCGCCAGCAGCCGTGGGGGGAGCCAAGGTGTTTACGAGCAGTACTTC,CASSRGGSQGVYEQYF
TRBD2,TRBJ2-7,TRBV27,TGTGCCAGCAGCTTAAGCGGGAGGGGGTACGAGCAGTACTTC,CASSLSGRGYEQYF
TRBD2,TRBJ2-1,TRBV4-2,TGTGCCAGCAGCCGTCCGACTAGCGGGGGGTACAATGAGCAGTTCTTC,CASSRPTSGGYNEQFF
.,TRBJ1-2,TRBV4-2,TGTGCCAGCAGCCAAGAAGCCAGCGCCTATGGCTACACCTTC,CASSQEASAYGYTF
TRBD2,TRBJ2-5,TRBV6-6,TGTGCCAGCAGTTTGACTAGCGGGGGGATGGAGACCCAGTACTTC,CASSLTSGGMETQYF
TRBD2,TRBJ2-4,TRBV2,TGTGCCAGCAGTGAACGAGTCAGCGGGGATGTTGCCAAAAACATTCAGTACTTC,CASSERVSGDVAKNIQYF
.,TRBJ1-6,TRBV5-1,TGCGCCAGCAGCTTGGGTACGGTGCCCCTTAGTCCCCTCCACTTT,CASSLGTVPLSPLHF
.,TRBJ1-2,TRBV5-6,TGTGCCAGCAGCCAAGCGGGGGATAACTATGGCTACACCTTC,CASSQAGDNYGYTF
TRBD1,TRBJ2-7,TRBV6-5,TGTGCCAGCAGTTACGACAGGGGCTACGAGCAGTACTTC,CASSYDRGYEQYF
.,TRBJ1-1,TRBV5-4,TGTGCCAGCAGCTTGGGGCTTGAAGCTTTCTTT,CASSLGLEAFF
TRBD2,TRBJ2-7,TRBV6-1,TGTGCCAGCAGCATTACTAGCGGTAGCTCCTACGAGCAGTACTTC,CASSITSGSSYEQYF
TRBD2,TRBJ2-7,TRBV6-1,TGTGCCAGCAGTGAAGCGTTACTAGCGGGACCCTACGAGCAGTACTTC,CASSEALLAGPYEQYF
TRBD1,TRBJ2-5,TRBV28,TGTGCCAGCAGAAAAACAGGGGCTCAAGAGACCCAGTACTTC,CASRKTGAQETQYF
.,TRBJ1-6,TRBV18,TGTGCCAGCTCACCCTCTAGCTCCTATAATTCACCCCTCCACTTT,CASSPSSSYNSPLHF